This is a list of T cell receptor beta chains from one sample in a study of response to subunit inactivated influenza vaccine. In TCRdb, the RT-PCR reads were re-called with MiXCR into one record per CDR3 protein. The repertoire holds 500,000 to 550,000 distinct CDR3 sequences, with 7.2% as singletons. The material was PBMCs from blood, obtained less than 30 months after vaccination. Source of these receptors: a man between 50 and 69 years old who received an inactivated influenza vaccine. Each CDR3 is given with its conserved first and last residue. Each record gives: J gene, clone size, D gene, V gene, CDR3 DNA, CDR3 protein. A D gene is named only where the DNA matches it firmly. Expanded clones get a size class; other rows say once, few or many, or leave the size out.

TRBJ1-2	many	.	TRBV12-3/TRBV12-4	TGTGCCAGCAGCTCGGTGTGGGGGGGCGTAGACTATGGCTACACCTTC	CASSSVWGGVDYGYTF
TRBJ2-4	.	.	TRBV2	TGTGCCAGCAGTGAGAGGGGTACAAACATTCAGTACTTC	CASSERGTNIQYF
TRBJ2-3	.	.	TRBV9	TGTGCCAGCAGCCCCAGAGGGGACCTAAGCACAGATACGCAGTATTTT	CASSPRGDLSTDTQYF
TRBJ1-1	many	.	TRBV29-1	TGCAGCGCCCTAAACGGGGTCCACCTCTTT	CSALNGVHLF
TRBJ1-1	few	.	TRBV19	TGTGCCAGTAGTATAAGGGACCTGAACACTGAAGCTTTCTTT	CASSIRDLNTEAFF
TRBJ2-3	.	.	TRBV27	TGTGCCAGCAGTTCCTTTTATCAGGGGTCCCCCACAGATACGCAGTATTTT	CASSSFYQGSPTDTQYF
TRBJ2-2	.	TRBD2	TRBV27	TGTGCCAGCAGTGCGGGACTAGCGGGCACCTCTAGGGCCGGGGAGCTGTTTTTT	CASSAGLAGTSRAGELFF
TRBJ2-5	many	.	TRBV28	TGTGCCAGCAGTTCTCAGGGGATCGGGGAGACCCAGTACTTC	CASSSQGIGETQYF
TRBJ2-3	few	.	TRBV2	TGTGCCAGCAGCTCACCGGGGGCCCCAGATACGCAGTATTTT	CASSSPGAPDTQYF
TRBJ1-1	.	.	TRBV5-4	TGTGCCAGTTGGGAGGGGATGAACACTGAAGCTTTCTTT	CASWEGMNTEAFF
TRBJ2-1	many	.	TRBV15	TGTGCCACCAGCAGAGACAGGAACAATGAGCAGTTCTTC	CATSRDRNNEQFF
TRBJ2-3	.	TRBD2	TRBV7-2	TGTGCCAGCAGCAGAGGACTAGTTCGAGATACGCAGTATTTT	CASSRGLVRDTQYF